This T cell receptor (beta chain) was sequenced during a study of blood T cell repertoires in COVID-19. Overall study: PBMCs, B-cell-depleted T cells, or T cells provided the cDNA or gDNA that made up the material.

V was pared by 4 bases and J by 4 bases, with 7 bases of the junction left unmatched. This CDR3 region has 15 residues. Germline V CDR1 and CDR2: LNHDA, SQIVND (reference sequence). Original methodology: Amplification with reference gene primers provided the estimates of nucleated cell counts. This table comes from immunoSEQ multiplex PCR, and its TCRdb copy is limited to in-frame clones, with some not included. From that table come the V and J calls and clone size; the DNA was used to work out D and trimming. The data show under 120,000 clones, roughly nine tenths seen once. Source material: peripheral blood. The receptor comes from an elderly woman with acute or convalescent COVID-19. The genes are TRBV19 and TRBJ2-3, with 8 bases aligning to TRBD1. The CDR3 DNA is TGTGCCAGTAGTACCCGGACAGGGTTTGCAGATACGCAGTATTTT. This gives the protein CASSTRTGFADTQYF.